This TCR beta chain was sequenced for a study of blood T cell repertoires in COVID-19. Study as a whole: Researchers got acute and convalescent COVID-19 samples from the United States, Italy and Spain.

Enrolled through a virtual design, the participants were between 18 and 89 years of age and came from fewer than 30 US areas. Cohorts were assigned according to the clinical history that participants reported. Trimming shortened V by 2 bases and J by 0 bases, and 7 bases separated the two germline ends. The germline gives CDR1 GTSNPN, CDR2 SVGIG (reference sequence). The CDR3 totals 13 residues. Only in-frame clones appear in the TCRdb table, and some are missing; sequencing was by immunoSEQ multiplex PCR. Here the sample spans over 300,000 clones, around 84% being singletons. Of note for this clone: Other DNA variants within this sample encode the same CDR3.

This receptor was identified in a woman under 30 who had recovered from COVID-19. The sample consisted of PBMCs or T cells enriched from blood (not recorded which). The chain combines TRBV30 with TRBJ1-1, with a weak D call TRBD1 (5 bases). For the CDR3, the DNA is TGTGCCTGGAGTCGGGGGTTGAACACTGAAGCTTTCTTT. It codes for CAWSRGLNTEAFF.